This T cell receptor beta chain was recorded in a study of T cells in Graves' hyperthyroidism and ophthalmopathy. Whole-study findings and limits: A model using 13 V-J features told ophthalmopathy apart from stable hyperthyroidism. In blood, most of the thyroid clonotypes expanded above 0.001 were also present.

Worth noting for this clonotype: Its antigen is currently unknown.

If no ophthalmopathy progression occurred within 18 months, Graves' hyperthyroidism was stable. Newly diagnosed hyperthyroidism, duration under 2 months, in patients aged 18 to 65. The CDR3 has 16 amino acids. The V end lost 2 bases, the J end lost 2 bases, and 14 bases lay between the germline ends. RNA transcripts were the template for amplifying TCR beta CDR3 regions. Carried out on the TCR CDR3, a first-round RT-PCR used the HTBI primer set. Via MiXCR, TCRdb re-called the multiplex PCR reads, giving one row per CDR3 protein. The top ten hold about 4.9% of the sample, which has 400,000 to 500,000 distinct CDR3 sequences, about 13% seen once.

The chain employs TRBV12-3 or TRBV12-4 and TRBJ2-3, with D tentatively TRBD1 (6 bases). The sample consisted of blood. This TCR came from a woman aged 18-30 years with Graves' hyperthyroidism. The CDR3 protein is CASSLRVGGLTDTQYF. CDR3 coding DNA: TGTGCCAGCAGTTTAAGAGTAGGGGGTCTCACAGATACGCAGTATTTT.